These 5 T cell receptor beta chains share one sample of origin, sequenced in a study of long-term antiretroviral therapy in people with HIV. immunoSEQ v3.0 was run at survey level. The assay was immunoSEQ multiplex PCR, and TCRdb's table has in-frame clones only and misses some. The sample comprises about 16,000 clones, approximately 96% of which are singletons, and 1.3% to 1.5% rests with the top ten. Sample: unsorted PBMCs, taken more than 10 years after starting antiretroviral therapy. Receptor source: a man aged 25-40 years with HIV.

The V gene is TRBV28, the J gene TRBJ2-3, with D possibly being TRBD2 (5 bases). Germline V gives CDR1 MDHEN, CDR2 SYDVKM. The CDR3 covers 14 residues. The V end lost 6 bases, the J end lost 1 base, and 11 bases lay between the germline ends. CDR3 DNA sequence: TGTGCCAGCAGGCGGGTCTCAGGCACAGATACGCAGTATTTT. Translating it yields CASRRVSGTDTQYF. The variable domain in full, completed from reference TRBV28 and TRBJ2-3, reads DVKVTQSSRYLVKRTGEKVFLECVQDMDHENMFWYRQDPGLGLRLIYFSYDVKMKEKGDIPEGYSVSREKKERFSLILESASTNQTSMYLCASRRVSGTDTQYFGPGTRLTVL.

V usage is TRBV6-4 and J usage is TRBJ2-6; D is possibly TRBD1 (6 bases). Germline V gene sequence: CDR1 MRHNA, CDR2 SNTAGT. The CDR3 runs to 14 residues. V shed 0 bases and J shed 11 bases, with 11 bases lying between them. The CDR3 region is CASSDSPQGDVLTF. CDR3 nucleotide sequence: TGTGCCAGCAGTGACTCACCACAGGGTGACGTCCTGACTTTC.

The chain is built from TRBV6-6 and TRBJ2-2, with no clear D. V was trimmed by 5 bases and J by 6 bases, leaving 10 bases between them. The CDR3 extends over 13 amino acids. CDR1 MNHNY and CDR2 SVGAGI come from the germline V gene (reference sequence). CDR3 amino acids: CASSPKGSGELFF. In DNA, the CDR3 is TGTGCCAGCAGTCCTAAAGGGTCCGGGGAGCTGTTTTTT.

This chain connects TRBV5-4 to TRBJ2-7; D is possibly TRBD1 (5 bases). Trimming removed 5 bases from V and 6 bases from J, with 15 bases in between. The germline gives CDR1 SGHNT, CDR2 YYREEE (reference sequence). This CDR3 has 13 amino acids. CDR3 nucleotides: TGTGCCAGCAGTGACCGCGACAGCCCCGAGCAGTACGTC. Protein product: CASSDRDSPEQYV.

The genes are TRBV6-1 and TRBJ1-3; 7 positions agree with TRBD1. This CDR3 region has 15 residues. Germline V gives CDR1 MNHNS, CDR2 SASEGT. V trimming: 2 bases; J trimming: 1 base; junction bases outside the gene matches: 2. Here the CDR3 DNA reads TGTGCCAGCAGTGAAAGGGGGCGGTCTGGAAACACCATATATTTT. Translating gives CASSERGRSGNTIYF.